This passage covers 32 T cell receptor beta chains from one sample sequenced in a study of T cells in Graves' hyperthyroidism and ophthalmopathy. Amplification yielded TCR beta CDR3 regions, with RNA transcripts as the source. An initial round of RT-PCR targeting the TCR CDR3 relied on the HTBI primer set. One entry per CDR3 protein, called by TCRdb with MiXCR from the multiplex PCR reads. Of approximately 510,000 distinct CDR3 sequences listed, more than 20% are singletons. Sequencing was performed on blood. The source is a man between 18 and 35 years old with Graves' hyperthyroidism.

Ten or more counts support this clonotype. This chain joins TRBV15 and TRBJ1-2; TRBD1 matches at 8 bases. Germline assignment: CDR1 LNHNV and CDR2 YYDKDF (reference sequence). This CDR3 is 15 amino acids long. After removal of 0 bases from V and 7 bases from J, the junction contained 7 bases not matched to a gene. The CDR3 protein is CATSRDMARGPGYTF. The CDR3 DNA sequence: TGTGCCACCAGCAGAGATATGGCCAGGGGGCCTGGCTACACCTTC.

The chain joins TRBV28 to TRBJ1-6, with TRBD1 as a possible D gene (5 bases). V gave up 5 bases and J gave up 8 bases, with 13 bases separating them. This CDR3 is 14 amino acids long. Germline V gives CDR1 MDHEN, CDR2 SYDVKM. The CDR3 loop is CASSAGTSYSPLHF. The CDR3 DNA follows: TGTGCCAGCAGTGCCGGGACGTCATATTCACCCCTCCACTTT.

Details on this clonotype: The junction and the germline gene differ at one end; a read error may be behind it. J is TRBJ2-7 and V is TRBV6-1; D call uncertain. The CDR3 length is 14 residues. The germline V gene encodes CDR1 MNHNS and CDR2 SASEGT. The CDR3 DNA reads TGTGCCGGCAGTGAGGCAGTCCCCTTCTACGATCAGTACTTC. This encodes CAGSEAVPFYDQYF.

There are many counts of this clonotype. The V and J genes are TRBV6-2 or TRBV6-3 and TRBJ2-7, with D perhaps matching TRBD2 (8 bases). V shed 2 bases and J shed 0 bases, with 14 bases lying between them. The CDR3 is made up of 16 amino acids. Germline loops: CDR1 MNHEY, CDR2 SVGEGT. CDR3 residues: CASSYGDSGSSYEQYF. CDR3 bases: TGTGCCAGCAGTTACGGGGACAGCGGGAGCTCCTACGAGCAGTACTTC.

In its sample, this clonotype was seen many times. CDR3 in DNA: TGCGCCAGCAGCTTGGATCAGGGTCGTGATGGCTACACCTTC. Protein sequence: CASSLDQGRDGYTF. The chain has TRBV5-1 and TRBJ1-2; perhaps TRBD1 as D (5 bases). Trimming left V 0 bases short and J 6 bases short, with 12 bases between. CDR1 is SGHRS, CDR2 YFSETQ, per germline. The CDR3 contains 14 residues.

Points on this clonotype: A much larger clone is a single base away; this may be a read error. The missing conserved phenylalanine or tryptophan at the end of this CDR3 makes a read error likely. The chain carries TRBV30 and TRBJ1-1; no definite D call. Germline CDR1 is GTSNPN and CDR2 is SVGIG (reference sequence). Trimming removed 0 bases from V and 4 bases from J, with 9 bases in between. The CDR3 sequence is 13 residues long. The CDR3 protein is CAWSVGPSTEAFY. For the CDR3, the DNA is TGTGCCTGGAGTGTGGGCCCGTCCACTGAAGCTTTCTAT.

The chain carries TRBV7-9 and TRBJ2-2; the match to TRBD1 covers 9 bases. The trim removed 5 bases at V and 4 bases at J, leaving 5 bases unmatched. The CDR3 runs 15 residues. Germline CDR1 SEHNR, CDR2 FQNEAQ (reference sequence). This CDR3 reads CASSQTGGVTGELFF. The CDR3 DNA sequence: TGTGCCAGCAGCCAGACAGGGGGGGTCACCGGGGAGCTGTTTTTT.

This chain uses TRBV28 with TRBJ2-5, with no clear D. Trimming took 2 bases from V and 0 from J, leaving 13 bases between them. The CDR3 has 16 residues. Germline lookup yields CDR1 MDHEN and CDR2 SYDVKM. CDR3 DNA: TGTGCCAGCAGTTTAGCCTCCCCTAGGTACCAAGAGACCCAGTACTTC. This encodes CASSLASPRYQETQYF. Full variable domain (rest looked up from reference TRBV28 and TRBJ2-5): DVKVTQSSRYLVKRTGEKVFLECVQDMDHENMFWYRQDPGLGLRLIYFSYDVKMKEKGDIPEGYSVSREKKERFSLILESASTNQTSMYLCASSLASPRYQETQYFGPGTRLLVL.

There are many counts of this clonotype. The chain has TRBV6-5 and TRBJ1-1; 8 bases match TRBD1. The CDR3 is 15 amino acids. Germline V gene lookup returns CDR1 MNHEY and CDR2 SVGAGI. Losses at the gene ends were 2 bases for V and 7 bases for J; bases not matched to a gene: 9. The CDR3 DNA sequence: TGTGCCAGCAGTTACGTCGGGACAGGAAAGGTTGAAGCTTTCTTT. This translates into CASSYVGTGKVEAFF.

This clonotype was observed at least ten times. CDR3 coding DNA: TGTGCCAGTAGCTCACAGGGATGGTATGGCTACACCTTC. Amino acid sequence: CASSSQGWYGYTF. The V gene is TRBV19, the J gene TRBJ1-2, with D maybe TRBD1 (6 bases). Trimming left V 6 bases short and J 5 bases short, with 13 bases between. CDR3 length equals 13 residues. Germline values: CDR1 LNHDA, CDR2 SQIVND (reference sequence).

This clonotype was detected many times. The V gene is TRBV2, the J gene TRBJ1-5; the match to TRBD1 covers 11 bases. This CDR3 spans 15 amino acids. The junction had 5 bases not matched to a gene; V was cut back by 6 bases and J by 4 bases. The V gene's germline CDR1 is SNHLY and CDR2 FYNNEI. In DNA, the CDR3 is TGTGCCAGCAGGGGAGGGACAGGGGGAAATCAGCCCCAGCATTTT. Its protein product is CASRGGTGGNQPQHF.

This clonotype was detected ten times or more. The rearrangement links TRBV24-1 to TRBJ1-1; D not resolved. CDR3 size: 13 residues. Trimming removed 3 bases from V and 5 bases from J, with 9 bases in between. Germline-derived CDR1 and CDR2 are KGHDR and SFDVKD. The CDR3 DNA reads as TGTGCCACCAGTGATGGGTACGGGACTGAAGCTTTCTTT. Residues: CATSDGYGTEAFF.

The CDR3: CASSSLRGRQNIQYF. CDR3 bases: TGTGCCAGCAGCTCTTTGAGGGGGCGGCAAAACATTCAGTACTTC. V and J are TRBV11-2 and TRBJ2-4, with TRBD1 matching 7 bases. V lost 4 bases and J lost 5; bases outside the gene matches: 8. Germline CDR1 and CDR2: SGHAT and FQNNGV. The CDR3 sequence is 15 residues long.

This clonotype was picked up many times. The chain has TRBV20-1 and TRBJ1-1; no clear D gene. Germline V gene sequence: CDR1 DFQATT, CDR2 SNEGSKA (reference sequence). This CDR3 has 11 amino acids. V lost 4 bases, J lost 0 bases, and 3 bases lay in between. The chain's CDR3 is CSAKMNTEAFF. The CDR3 nucleotides read TGCAGTGCTAAAATGAACACTGAAGCTTTCTTT.

This clonotype appeared many times. The chain carries TRBV12-3 or TRBV12-4 and TRBJ1-5; perhaps TRBD1 as D (6 bases). The CDR3 is 16 residues long. Trimming removed 6 bases from V and 2 bases from J, with 17 bases in between. The CDR3, as DNA: TGTGCCAGCAGCTCCTCCCTAGGGGGTGGCAATCAGCCCCAGCATTTT. As protein: CASSSSLGGGNQPQHF.

This clonotype was counted ten times or more. This rearrangement joins TRBV9 to TRBJ2-7; D perhaps matches TRBD1 (5 bases). From germline, CDR1 is SGDLS and CDR2 YYNGEE. Trimming shortened V by 2 bases and J by 2 bases, and 14 bases separated the two germline ends. This CDR3 contains 15 residues. This chain's CDR3 is CASSVSTVPTYEQYF. The CDR3 DNA reads as TGTGCCAGCAGCGTTTCGACAGTGCCAACCTACGAGCAGTACTTC.

This clonotype was observed many times. This sequence joins TRBV7-9 and TRBJ1-1; D is possibly TRBD1 (5 bases). The CDR3 consists of 14 residues. The germline CDR1 and CDR2 sequences are SEHNR and FQNEAQ (reference sequence). Trimming stripped 1 base from V and 10 bases from J, with 16 bases between. CDR3 residues: CASSLEGRDRRAFF. DNA of the CDR3: TGTGCCAGCAGCTTAGAGGGGCGGGACCGGAGAGCTTTCTTT.

In its sample, this clonotype was seen many times. The rearrangement joins TRBV4-1 to TRBJ1-1; D gene uncertain. Germline V gene data show CDR1 as MGHRA and CDR2 as YSYEKL. V lost 1 base to trimming and J lost 5 bases, with 11 bases between them. This CDR3 has 14 amino acids. The CDR3 reads CASSQGAGLTEAFF. Written as DNA, the CDR3 is TGCGCCAGCAGCCAAGGGGCCGGGTTGACTGAAGCTTTCTTT.

In its sample, this clonotype was seen many times. The chain employs TRBV4-1 and TRBJ1-3; D gene unclear. The CDR3 totals 15 residues. Looked up from germline, CDR1 is MGHRA and CDR2 is YSYEKL. The V end lost 3 bases, the J end lost 4 bases, and 13 bases lay between the germline ends. CDR3 region: CASSQVGVRGNTIYF. DNA for the CDR3: TGCGCCAGCAGCCAGGTTGGGGTTCGCGGAAACACCATATATTTT.

For this clonotype: A read error is possible here, since a much larger clone lies one base away. The rearrangement uses TRBV20-1 and TRBJ2-5; D unclear. The germline CDR1 and CDR2 sequences are DFQATT and SNEGSKA (reference sequence). The CDR3 length is 14 residues. Trimming shortened V by 4 bases and J by 2 bases, and 14 bases separated the two germline ends. CDR3 protein: CSATGWNTQETQYF. The CDR3 DNA is TGCAGTGCTACCGGATGGAATACACAAGAGACCCAGTACTTC.

This clonotype has a count of ten or more. J is TRBJ1-3 and V is TRBV12-3 or TRBV12-4; a weak D match, TRBD1 (5 bases). Trimming took off 2 bases at V and 2 bases at J, with 16 bases between the two ends. There are 17 residues in the CDR3. The CDR3 region is CASSLFRGAEPGNTIYF. The CDR3 bases are TGTGCCAGCAGTTTATTCAGAGGGGCGGAGCCTGGAAACACCATATATTTT.

This clonotype was detected many times. J is TRBJ2-5 and V is TRBV4-1; 7 nucleotides match TRBD1. V lost 3 bases and J lost 2; bases outside the gene matches: 0. Germline loops: CDR1 MGHRA, CDR2 YSYEKL. This CDR3 region has 13 residues. CDR3 loop: CASSQGQQETQYF. In nucleotides, the CDR3 is TGCGCCAGCAGCCAGGGACAGCAAGAGACCCAGTACTTC.

This clonotype was counted ten times or more. The V call is TRBV7-2, the J call TRBJ1-3; D remains unclear. This CDR3 spans 15 amino acids. The germline V gene encodes CDR1 SGHTA and CDR2 FQGNSA. Trimming removed 1 base from V and 3 bases from J, with 10 bases in between. The chain's CDR3 is CASSLGAQSGNTIYF. CDR3 bases: TGTGCCAGCAGCTTAGGGGCACAAAGTGGAAACACCATATATTTT.

The sample holds many counts of this clonotype. V and J are TRBV6-5 and TRBJ2-2; a possible D gene is TRBD1 (6 bases). The germline V and J ends were trimmed by 2 bases and 2 bases, with 12 bases remaining between them. The CDR3 length is 16 residues. Germline values: CDR1 MNHEY, CDR2 SVGAGI. CDR3 sequence: CASSYEAGANTGELFF. The CDR3 DNA reads TGTGCCAGCAGTTACGAGGCAGGGGCAAACACCGGGGAGCTGTTTTTT.

Notes on this clonotype: In this CDR3 the conserved last residue, phenylalanine or tryptophan, is missing, so a read error is likely. The DNA is left out, because the CDR3 cannot be placed on it with certainty; the CDR3 is given as TCRdb lists it. The rearrangement links TRBV6-5 to TRBJ2-2. The CDR3 region is 15 residues in length, termini included. Per germline, CDR1 MNHEY and CDR2 SVGAGI. CDR3: CASSYGSANTGELLV.

The CDR3 bases are TGTGCCAGCAGCTTCCCCCCCCCCGGGTATCTGGGCTACACCTTC. It encodes CASSFPPPGYLGYTF. This chain uses TRBV7-9 with TRBJ1-2; D gene uncertain. Germline loops: CDR1 SEHNR, CDR2 FQNEAQ (reference sequence). The CDR3 is 15 residues long. Trimming shortened V by 3 bases and J by 8 bases, and 19 bases separated the two germline ends.

This clonotype has only one observation. This chain links TRBV12-3 or TRBV12-4 with TRBJ2-7, with a possible D match to TRBD2 (7 bases). This CDR3 is 15 amino acids long. V lost 4 bases and J lost 0, with 13 bases in between. The CDR3 spells CASSSGGGSSYEQYF. CDR3 nucleotides: TGTGCCAGCAGTTCCGGCGGGGGCAGCTCCTACGAGCAGTACTTC.

This clonotype was detected many times. The chain links TRBV4-1 to TRBJ2-7; 10 bases line up with TRBD1. The CDR3 runs 15 residues. The ends lost 4 bases at V and 4 bases at J; junction bases unmatched: 7. The germline V gene encodes CDR1 MGHRA and CDR2 YSYEKL. CDR3 DNA sequence: TGCGCCAGCAGCCCGAGGACAGGGGGGGATTACGAGCAGTACTTC. Translating it yields CASSPRTGGDYEQYF.

This clonotype was picked up many times. V and J are TRBV6-1 and TRBJ2-7; D gene uncertain. The CDR3 spans 11 residues. CDR1 MNHNS and CDR2 SASEGT come from the germline V gene. Trimming left V 10 bases short and J 2 bases short, with 9 bases between. The CDR3 region is CATLLPYEQYF. The DNA for the CDR3 is TGTGCCACCCTTCTTCCCTACGAGCAGTACTTC.

In this sample, this clonotype turned up many times. The chain recombines TRBV10-3 with TRBJ2-7; D remains unclear. V gave up 3 bases and J gave up 0 bases, with 9 bases separating them. Germline V lookup: CDR1 ENHRY, CDR2 SYGVKD. CDR3 length equals 14 residues. CDR3 in amino acids: CAISDPGGSYEQYF. CDR3 in DNA: TGTGCCATCAGTGACCCCGGCGGCTCCTACGAGCAGTACTTC.

Ten or more counts support this clonotype. This rearrangement joins TRBV7-6 to TRBJ1-5; TRBD1 agrees at 8 bases. This CDR3 comprises 15 residues. Germline trimming cut 1 base from V and 6 bases from J; bases unmatched to any gene: 5. Germline loops: CDR1 SGHVS, CDR2 FNYEAQ. This CDR3 is CASSLGAGGIQPQHF. The CDR3 bases are TGTGCCAGCAGCTTAGGGGCAGGGGGCATTCAGCCCCAGCATTTT.

This clonotype came up a few times. The chain joins TRBV29-1 to TRBJ1-2; no reliable D call. The length of the CDR3 is 14 residues. The germline V gene encodes CDR1 SQVTM and CDR2 ANQGSEA. V was cut by 0 bases and J by 1 base, with 9 bases left in between. As DNA, the CDR3 is TGCAGCGTTGAAGATCTCGATTATAACTATGGCTACACCTTC. It encodes CSVEDLDYNYGYTF.